Shown below are 4 T cell receptor beta chains from a single sample sequenced in a study of blood T cell repertoires in COVID-19. Here immunoSEQ multiplex PCR was the method, and the copy in TCRdb shows in-frame clones only, minus some. The data hold approximately 68,000 clones, with around 80% observed a single time. Sequencing was performed on peripheral blood. Receptors were obtained from a human donor in a cohort sampled during active COVID-19.

This clone has only a few counts. The V and J genes are TRBV28 and TRBJ2-2, with a possible D match to TRBD1 (6 bases). The CDR3 is 12 residues long. V was cut by 11 bases and J by 4 bases, with 11 bases left in between. From germline, CDR1 is MDHEN and CDR2 SYDVKM. The chain's CDR3 is CAGGSLTGELFF. The DNA of the CDR3 is TGTGCCGGGGGCAGCCTCACCGGGGAGCTGTTTTTT.

The chain recombines TRBV2 with TRBJ2-5; 8 bases agree with TRBD2. This CDR3 spans 14 amino acids. Germline CDR1 SNHLY, CDR2 FYNNEI. The V and J ends lost 4 bases and 2 bases, in that order; junction bases with no gene match: 3. CDR3 amino acids: CASSGAGGQETQYF. The CDR3 DNA follows: TGTGCCAGCAGTGGGGCGGGAGGACAAGAGACCCAGTACTTC.

The rearrangement joins TRBV29-1 to TRBJ2-1; 12 bases are a match to TRBD1. From germline, CDR1 is SQVTM and CDR2 ANQGSEA. Germline trimming cut 6 bases from V and 3 bases from J; bases unmatched to any gene: 9. The length of the CDR3 is 16 residues. CDR3 amino acids: CSVRRGDRGLYNEQFF. The CDR3 DNA reads as TGCAGCGTCCGTAGGGGGGACAGGGGGCTCTACAATGAGCAGTTCTTC.

This clone was found once. The chain is built from TRBV4-3 and TRBJ2-3; D is possibly TRBD1 (6 bases). With 5 bases removed from V and 0 bases from J, the gap between germline ends came to 12 bases. CDR3 length: 15 amino acids. Germline V gene data show CDR1 as LGHNA and CDR2 as YSLEER. The DNA for the CDR3 is TGCGCCAGCAGCTTGGGGGCGCGGAGCACAGATACGCAGTATTTT. Residues: CASSLGARSTDTQYF.